This T cell receptor (beta chain) is from a study of cytomegalovirus exposure and HLA in healthy donors. V shed 8 bases, J shed 11 bases, and the junction held 9 bases outside the gene matches. Germline assignment: CDR1 MNHEY and CDR2 SMNVEV (reference sequence). CDR3 size: 12 residues. A word on this clone: What it binds is not known.

It was with 60 Vbeta and 13 Jbeta primers that the PCR ran. Repertoires were generated with immunoSEQ multiplex PCR, while TCRdb's copy carries only in-frame clones and drops some. Among about 140,000 clones listed, 73% were seen once. Healthy bone marrow donors supplied every sample. General study results and limits: Per a later analysis, HLA-associated TCR beta chains showed more clonal expansion than other, equally common TCR beta chains. The authors later found most CMV-associated TCR beta chains appeared HLA-restricted.

The sequencing input was PBMCs. This TCR derives from a middle-aged woman in good health and CMV-seronegative. The V gene is TRBV27, the J gene TRBJ1-1; 9 nucleotides agree with TRBD1. CDR3 nucleotide sequence: TGTGCCAGCGGACAGGGGAACTGTGACGCTTTCTTT. The encoded protein is CASGQGNCDAFF.